This is a list of T cell receptor beta chains from one sample in a study of blood T cells in healthy people across ages. TCRdb re-analysed the 5' RACE reads in MiXCR, keeping a single row per CDR3 protein. The profile shows about 640,000 distinct CDR3 sequences, approximately 50% of them singletons. The sample consisted of blood. The source of these receptors is a man between 60 and 70 years old in good health. Each CDR3 is given with its conserved first and last residue. Fields, in order: clone size, J gene, V gene, D gene, CDR3 DNA, CDR3 protein. The D gene is left open where the match is weak. Clone size is shown for a subset of rows, as once, few, many or a class of expanded clone.

>.|TRBJ1-2|TRBV3-1|.
TGTGCCAGCAGCCAAGTCACCACTCGGACTGCTGATGGCTACACCTTC
CASSQVTTRTADGYTF
>.|TRBJ1-2|TRBV29-1|.
TGCAGCGTTCTCGGCCATTGGCAGGGCGACTATGGCTACACCTTC
CSVLGHWQGDYGYTF
>.|TRBJ2-1|TRBV7-2|.
TGTGCCAGCAGCTTCGGACCAACATACAATGAGCAGTTCTTC
CASSFGPTYNEQFF
>.|TRBJ2-1|TRBV11-1|.
TGTGCCAGCAGCCCTGAGGGGGGGCCGGGATACAATGAGCAGTTCTTC
CASSPEGGPGYNEQFF
>.|TRBJ1-1|TRBV9|.
TGTGCCAGCAGCGTAGTGCCAGTGGGACGCACTGAAGCTTTCTTT
CASSVVPVGRTEAFF
>.|TRBJ2-1|TRBV5-1|.
TGCGCCAGCAGCATGGACCCTGTTTCCAATGAGCAGTTCTTC
CASSMDPVSNEQFF
>.|TRBJ2-7|TRBV4-2|TRBD2
TGTGCCAGCAGCCCCGAGACTAGCGGGGGATCCTACGAGCAGTACTTC
CASSPETSGGSYEQYF
>.|TRBJ1-2|TRBV10-3|TRBD1
TGTGCCATCAGTGAGGGGGACAGGGCGGGTCTCGGCTACACCTTC
CAISEGDRAGLGYTF
>many|TRBJ2-1|TRBV5-1|TRBD1
TGTGCCAGCAGCTCCGGGACAGGGTCCTACAATGAGCAGTTCTTC
CASSSGTGSYNEQFF
>.|TRBJ1-2|TRBV20-1|.
TGCAGTGCTTCGACAGATACTAACTATGGCTACACCTTC
CSASTDTNYGYTF
>once|TRBJ1-2|TRBV10-3|TRBD1
TGTGCCATCAGTGCTGACAGGGAGGGGGGCTACACCTTC
CAISADREGGYTF
>few|TRBJ2-5|TRBV7-9|TRBD1
TGTGCCAGCAGCTCGACAGGGGGTTCAGAGACCCAGTACTTC
CASSSTGGSETQYF
>.|TRBJ1-1|TRBV7-9|.
TGTGCCAGCAGCCCCTCACAGGGTTTCACTGAAGCTTTCTTT
CASSPSQGFTEAFF
>few|TRBJ2-7|TRBV12-3/TRBV12-4|.
TGTGCCAGCAGTTTTGGTCTGGGTTCCTACGAGCAGTACTTC
CASSFGLGSYEQYF
>few|TRBJ1-6|TRBV20-1|.
TGCAGTGCTAGAGATCCCGGAAGGGCCCTCCACTTT
CSARDPGRALHF
>.|TRBJ1-3|TRBV7-2|.
TGTGCCAGCAGCTTCGACTTGGCAGTGGGAAACACCATATATTTT
CASSFDLAVGNTIYF
>.|TRBJ2-2|TRBV29-1|.
TGCAGCGTTGGAGGGAGGTTCACCGGGGAGCTGTTTTTT
CSVGGRFTGELFF
>once|TRBJ1-2|TRBV5-1|.
TGCGCCAGCAGCTTGGAGGGACGAAACTATCACTACACCTTC
CASSLEGRNYHYTF
>.|TRBJ2-5|TRBV5-1|.
TGCGCCAGCAGCAATGGGGGCCTTCAAGAGACCCAGTACTTC
CASSNGGLQETQYF
>many|TRBJ2-7|TRBV7-2|.
TGTGCCAGCAGTTCCCAGGGCTACGAGCAGTACTTC
CASSSQGYEQYF
>.|TRBJ2-5|TRBV7-7|TRBD2
TGTGCCAGCAGCTTTGGGTCGTTTAGCGGGGAGGCCGAAGGGACCCAGTACTTC
CASSFGSFSGEAEGTQYF
>.|TRBJ2-7|TRBV7-2|.
TGTGCCAGCAGCTTAGAGGCAGGGAACTACGAGCAGTACTTC
CASSLEAGNYEQYF
>.|TRBJ2-6|TRBV7-9|.
TGTGCCAGCAGCTTAGTACCTTGGGGCTCTGGGGCCAACGTCCTGACTTTC
CASSLVPWGSGANVLTF
>few|TRBJ2-1|TRBV5-1|.
TGCGCCAGCAGCCTAGCCCTGGGTACATTTCGCTATGAGCAGTTCTTC
CASSLALGTFRYEQFF
>.|TRBJ2-7|TRBV4-2|.
TGTGCCAGCAGCCAAGATTGGCCAGGGGGGTCCAATGAGCAGTACTTC
CASSQDWPGGSNEQYF
>few|TRBJ2-7|TRBV18|.
TGTGCCAGCTCGGGGGCAGGGAACGAGCAGTACTTC
CASSGAGNEQYF
>.|TRBJ1-6|TRBV2|.
TGTGCCAGCAGTGAAGCGAGACCCGGACAGTCACCCCTCCACTTT
CASSEARPGQSPLHF
>few|TRBJ1-2|TRBV28|.
TGTGCCAGCATGCCTAGCTCCCACAGGGAAGGCTACACCTTC
CASMPSSHREGYTF
>few|TRBJ2-1|TRBV7-9|TRBD1
TGTGCCAGCAGGAGACCCGTTGGGACAGGACTCGACAATGAGCAGTTCTTC
CASRRPVGTGLDNEQFF
>.|TRBJ2-6|TRBV2|.
TGTGCCAGCAGACCGCACAACTCTGGGGCCAACGTCCTGACTTTC
CASRPHNSGANVLTF
>.|TRBJ1-2|TRBV4-2|.
TGTGCCAGCAGCCAAGAGGGCAGAGCTAACTATGGCTACACCTTC
CASSQEGRANYGYTF
>once|TRBJ2-1|TRBV4-1|.
TGCGCCAGCAGCCCCCCTGGGACCCGCAAGTTCTTC
CASSPPGTRKFF
>.|TRBJ2-7|TRBV28|.
TGTGCCAGCAGTGCGCGACAGGCCCACTCCTACGAGCAGTACTTC
CASSARQAHSYEQYF
>.|TRBJ1-6|TRBV6-6|.
TGTGCCGTCTCGAGCACCGGACAGACCAATTCACCCCTCCACTTT
CAVSSTGQTNSPLHF
>once|TRBJ2-5|TRBV2|TRBD2
TGTGCCAGCAGTGAATTAGCGGGGGGGAAGGGGGAGACCCAGTACTTC
CASSELAGGKGETQYF
>.|TRBJ1-1|TRBV12-3/TRBV12-4|.
TGTGCCAGCAGTTTGAGTCTGGGATTGAACACTGAAGCTTTCTTT
CASSLSLGLNTEAFF
>.|TRBJ2-7|TRBV11-2|.
TGTGCCAGCAGCTTAGGAGGGGCGCGCGAGCAGTACTTC
CASSLGGAREQYF
>.|TRBJ2-7|TRBV5-6|.
TGTGCCAGCAGCTTGTTTGGGGGCCGTAGCGAGCAGTACTTC
CASSLFGGRSEQYF
>.|TRBJ2-7|TRBV5-1|TRBD1
TGCGCCAGCAGCCCGTTAGGGACAGGGGCCTACGAGCAGTACTTC
CASSPLGTGAYEQYF
>.|TRBJ1-1|TRBV20-1|.
TGCAGTGCTAGACAGGGTGGCGTCACTGAAGCTTTCTTT
CSARQGGVTEAFF
>once|TRBJ2-5|TRBV29-1|TRBD2
TGCAGCGCCATGGGACTAGCGGGGGCCGGGGTGGAGACCCAGTACTTC
CSAMGLAGAGVETQYF
>.|TRBJ2-3|TRBV5-6|.
TGTGCCAGCAGCTTACGCGGCCTAGAAGGCACAGATACGCAGTATTTT
CASSLRGLEGTDTQYF
>.|TRBJ2-5|TRBV3-1|TRBD1
TGTGCCAGCAGCAAGCGGACAGGGGCGGAGGAGACCCAGTACTTC
CASSKRTGAEETQYF